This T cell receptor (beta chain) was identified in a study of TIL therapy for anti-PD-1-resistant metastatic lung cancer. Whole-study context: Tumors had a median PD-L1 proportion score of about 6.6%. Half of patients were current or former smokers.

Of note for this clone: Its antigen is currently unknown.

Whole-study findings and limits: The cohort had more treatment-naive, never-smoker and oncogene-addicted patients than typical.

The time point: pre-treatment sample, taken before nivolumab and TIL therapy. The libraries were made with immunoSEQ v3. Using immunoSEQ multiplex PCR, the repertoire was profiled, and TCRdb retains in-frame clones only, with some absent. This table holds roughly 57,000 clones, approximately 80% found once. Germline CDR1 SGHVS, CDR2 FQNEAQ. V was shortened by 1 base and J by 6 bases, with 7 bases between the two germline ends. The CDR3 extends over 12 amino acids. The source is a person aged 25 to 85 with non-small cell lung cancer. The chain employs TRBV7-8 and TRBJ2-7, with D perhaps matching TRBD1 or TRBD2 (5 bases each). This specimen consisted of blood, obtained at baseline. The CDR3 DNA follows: TGTGCCAGCAGCTTAGGGGGGTCCGAGCAGTACTTC. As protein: CASSLGGSEQYF.